The 31 T cell receptor beta chains reported below all come from one sample, sequenced in a study of cytomegalovirus exposure and HLA in healthy donors. Use of 60 Vbeta and 13 Jbeta primers characterized the PCR. Sequenced by immunoSEQ multiplex PCR; TCRdb stores in-frame clones only, minus some. This table has 110,000 to 150,000 clones, roughly 82% appearing once. The source material was PBMCs. Receptors originate from a man aged 25-40 years in good health and CMV-seronegative.

The rearrangement joins TRBV29-1 to TRBJ2-3, with D perhaps matching TRBD2 (6 bases). V shed 5 bases and J shed 0 bases, with 15 bases lying between them. The CDR3 contains 15 residues. In germline, CDR1 is SQVTM, CDR2 ANQGSEA. The CDR3 reads CSVLGGMTSTDTQYF. In DNA, the CDR3 is TGCAGCGTTCTCGGGGGAATGACTAGCACAGATACGCAGTATTTT.

This clone was observed a handful of times. The chain combines TRBV5-1 with TRBJ1-1, with a possible D match to TRBD1 (5 bases). Trimming shortened V by 0 bases and J by 5 bases, and 8 bases separated the two germline ends. CDR1 and CDR2 from the germline V gene are SGHRS and YFSETQ. This CDR3 has 13 residues. The CDR3 sequence is CASSLEGNTEAFF. CDR3 DNA: TGCGCCAGCAGCTTGGAGGGGAATACTGAAGCTTTCTTT.

The rearrangement uses TRBV7-3 and TRBJ2-3; 7 bases fit TRBD2. CDR3 length: 16 residues. Germline V gene lookup returns CDR1 SGHTA and CDR2 FQGTGA. With 4 bases clipped from V and 2 bases from J, the junction kept 9 bases outside the gene matches. Written as DNA, the CDR3 is TGTGCCAGCAGCTCCGGGTGGGGGGGGTACACAGATACGCAGTATTTT. Protein sequence: CASSSGWGGYTDTQYF.

The V gene is TRBV7-8, the J gene TRBJ2-7; D not resolved. Germline V gives CDR1 SGHVS, CDR2 FQNEAQ. V was clipped by 1 base and J by 3 bases, with 7 bases between them. This CDR3 contains 13 residues. The CDR3 is CASSLVEVYEQYF. The DNA of the CDR3 is TGTGCCAGCAGCTTAGTAGAGGTCTACGAGCAGTACTTC.

A remark on this clone: One end of the junction fails to match germline, which may point to a read error. Other DNA sequences of this sample code for an identical CDR3. The rearrangement uses TRBV7-9 and TRBJ2-7; perhaps TRBD1 as D (6 bases). This CDR3 is 14 amino acids long. From germline, CDR1 is SEHNR and CDR2 FQNEAQ (reference sequence). This chain's CDR3 is CASGFRAGANEQYF. CDR3 coding DNA: TGTGCCAGCGGATTTCGGGCAGGGGCGAACGAGCAGTACTTT.

The V gene is TRBV11-2, the J gene TRBJ2-5; D may be TRBD1 (6 bases). There are 14 residues in the CDR3. The germline CDR1 and CDR2 sequences are SGHAT and FQNNGV. The ends were cut back, 1 base at V and 9 bases at J, with 15 bases in the middle. CDR3 sequence reads: CASSLGGPAEAQYF. The CDR3 DNA sequence: TGTGCCAGCAGCTTAGGGGGGCCGGCCGAGGCCCAGTACTTC.

Turning to this clone: Germline is not matched at one junction end, which may reflect a read error. The V and J genes are TRBV28 and TRBJ2-4; TRBD2 aligns across 8 bases. The CDR3 extends over 16 amino acids. CDR1 is MDHEN and CDR2 is SYDVKM in the germline V gene. Here the CDR3 DNA reads TGTGCCAGCAGTTTTCCGACTAGCGTCGCCAAAAACAGTCAGTACTTC. Its translation: CASSFPTSVAKNSQYF.

This clone was recorded only once. This chain connects TRBV28 to TRBJ1-6; perhaps TRBD1 as D (5 bases). Trimming left V 6 bases short and J 1 base short, with 10 bases between. The germline V gene encodes CDR1 MDHEN and CDR2 SYDVKM. The CDR3 covers 15 residues. Here the CDR3 reads CASSPGESYNSPLHF. The CDR3, as DNA: TGTGCCAGCAGCCCGGGGGAATCCTATAATTCACCCCTCCACTTT. The whole variable domain, remainder taken from reference TRBV28 and TRBJ1-6, is DVKVTQSSRYLVKRTGEKVFLECVQDMDHENMFWYRQDPGLGLRLIYFSYDVKMKEKGDIPEGYSVSREKKERFSLILESASTNQTSMYLCASSPGESYNSPLHFGNGTRLTVT.

Turning to this clone: One junction end does not reproduce the germline sequence, and a read error may be involved. The chain carries TRBV5-4 and TRBJ2-4; D may be TRBD1 (6 bases). CDR1 and CDR2 from the germline V gene are SGHNT and YYREEE (reference sequence). This CDR3 region has 13 residues. DNA for the CDR3: TGTGCCAGCAGCTTGGCAGGGGAAAACAGTCAGTACTTC. It codes for CASSLAGENSQYF.

The chain uses TRBV7-2 and TRBJ1-5; 10 bases fit TRBD1. The V gene end was trimmed by 1 base and the J gene end by 6 bases; junction bases not matched to a gene: 6. The CDR3 is made up of 16 amino acids. CDR1 SGHTA and CDR2 FQGNSA come from the germline V gene. The DNA for the CDR3 is TGTGCCAGCAGCTTAGGTGCGACAGGGGGCTTTCAGCCCCAGCATTTT. This translates into CASSLGATGGFQPQHF.

The chain couples TRBV6-1 to TRBJ2-7; D might be TRBD2 (6 bases). Germline CDR1 is MNHNS and CDR2 is SASEGT. This CDR3 contains 14 residues. V was shortened by 4 bases and J by 2 bases, with 12 bases between the two germline ends. The DNA for the CDR3 is TGTGCCAGCAGTGGCCGACTAGGACCCTACGAGCAGTACTTC. Encoded protein: CASSGRLGPYEQYF.

This clone has only one observation. The rearrangement links TRBV4-2 to TRBJ2-5; 10 nucleotides align to TRBD1. This CDR3 spans 15 amino acids. Trimming took 3 bases from V and 5 from J; bases not matched to a gene: 6. Germline V gene data show CDR1 as LGHNA and CDR2 as YNFKEQ. The CDR3 spells CASSHPDRGHETQYF. The CDR3 DNA follows: TGTGCCAGCAGCCATCCCGACAGGGGGCATGAGACCCAGTACTTC.

This chain links TRBV5-1 with TRBJ1-6; no reliable D call. CDR3 length equals 15 residues. V was clipped by 4 bases and J by 7 bases, with 15 bases between them. CDR1 and CDR2 from the germline V gene are SGHRS and YFSETQ. The CDR3 reads CASSRGGSGNSPLHF. The CDR3 nucleotides are TGCGCCAGCAGCCGGGGAGGGAGCGGGAATTCACCCCTCCACTTT.

This chain connects TRBV15 to TRBJ1-4, with 7 bases fitting TRBD1. This CDR3 is built from 15 residues. After removal of 1 base from V and 10 bases from J, the junction contained 9 bases not matched to a gene. Germline CDR1 and CDR2: LNHNV and YYDKDF (reference sequence). Here the CDR3 reads CATSRAQTGLGKLFF. The CDR3 nucleotides are TGTGCCACCAGCAGAGCCCAGACAGGGCTCGGAAAACTGTTTTTT.

This rearrangement joins TRBV7-9 to TRBJ1-4; TRBD1 aligns across 7 bases. CDR3 length: 14 residues. Per germline, CDR1 SEHNR and CDR2 FQNEAQ (reference sequence). V shed 5 bases, J shed 8 bases, and the junction held 8 bases outside the gene matches. CDR3 loop: CASSLMTGSEKLFF. The CDR3 DNA reads as TGTGCCAGCAGCCTAATGACAGGGTCAGAAAAACTGTTTTTT. Using reference TRBV7-9 and TRBJ1-4 for the parts outside the CDR3, the full variable domain is DTGVSQNPRHKITKRGQNVTFRCDPISEHNRLYWYRQTLGQGPEFLTYFQNEAQLEKSRLLSDRFSAERPKGSFSTLEIQRTEQGDSAMYLCASSLMTGSEKLFFGSGTQLSVL.

The chain uses TRBV5-1 and TRBJ2-5; 9 bases are a match to TRBD1. Germline V CDR1 and CDR2: SGHRS, YFSETQ. V was clipped by 1 base and J by 3 bases; unmatched bases: 4. The CDR3 totals 15 residues. The CDR3 sequence: CASSLRTGAKETQYF. The CDR3, as DNA: TGCGCCAGCAGCTTGAGGACAGGGGCGAAAGAGACCCAGTACTTC.

The CDR3 region has the DNA TGCAGCGTGAGGGGACGGGGGGATCAGCCCCAGCATTTT. Translation: CSVRGRGDQPQHF. The genes are TRBV29-1 and TRBJ1-5, with a weak D call TRBD1 (5 bases). V dropped 6 bases and J dropped 5 bases, with 14 bases sitting between them. Germline V CDR1 and CDR2: SQVTM, ANQGSEA. The CDR3 extends over 13 amino acids.

The V call is TRBV28, the J call TRBJ1-5; D might be TRBD1 (6 bases). There are 14 residues in the CDR3. Trimming pared 4 bases from V and 7 bases from J, leaving 14 bases between. The germline V gene has CDR1 MDHEN and CDR2 SYDVKM. CDR3 nucleotide sequence: TGTGCCAGCAGTTCGACTCAGGGGTTACAGCCCCAGCATTTT. Residues: CASSSTQGLQPQHF.

The V call is TRBV29-1, the J call TRBJ2-1; 10 bases match TRBD1. Germline loops: CDR1 SQVTM, CDR2 ANQGSEA. The CDR3 consists of 16 residues. V was pared by 6 bases and J by 7 bases, with 15 bases of the junction left unmatched. DNA for the CDR3: TGCAGCGTCGACAGGGGGCGCTTTGGCCGTCTTAATGAGCAGTTCTTC. This encodes CSVDRGRFGRLNEQFF.

The chain joins TRBV19 to TRBJ2-1; the match to TRBD1 covers 8 bases. The ends lost 5 bases at V and 9 bases at J; junction bases unmatched: 9. The germline V gene has CDR1 LNHDA and CDR2 SQIVND (reference sequence). This CDR3 is 14 amino acids long. The CDR3 DNA follows: TGTGCCAGTAGTTCAACAGGGGGAAATACTGAGCAGTTCTTC. Translating it yields CASSSTGGNTEQFF.

CDR3 nucleotides: TGCGCCAGCAGCTTGGAGGGACAATATAATTCACCCCTCCACTTT. Its protein product is CASSLEGQYNSPLHF. The V call is TRBV5-1, the J call TRBJ1-6; D is perhaps TRBD1 (6 bases). Per the germline V gene, CDR1 is SGHRS and CDR2 is YFSETQ. The CDR3 totals 15 residues. V was clipped by 0 bases and J by 4 bases, with 8 bases between them.

The rearrangement links TRBV10-3 to TRBJ2-5; 10 nucleotides align to TRBD2. The CDR3 has 17 amino acids. Trimming cost V 2 bases and J 1 base; bases outside gene matches: 7. CDR1 is ENHRY and CDR2 is SYGVKD in the germline V gene. In nucleotides, the CDR3 is TGTGCCATCAGTGAGATCGAACTAGCGGGGACCCAAGAGACCCAGTACTTC. Residues: CAISEIELAGTQETQYF.

This chain uses TRBV5-4 with TRBJ1-1, with 9 bases aligning to TRBD1. With V trimmed by 4 bases and J by 7 bases, 2 bases remained unmatched. In germline, CDR1 is SGHNT, CDR2 YYREEE (reference sequence). CDR3 length equals 12 residues. CDR3 coding DNA: TGTGCCAGCAGCCGGGACAGGGATGAAGCTTTCTTT. It translates to CASSRDRDEAFF.

This clone was seen once. The chain has TRBV14 and TRBJ2-2, with 8 bases matching TRBD2. Losses at the gene ends were 4 bases for V and 15 bases for J; bases not matched to a gene: 10. Germline values: CDR1 SGHDN, CDR2 FVKESK. The CDR3 is 13 amino acids. CDR3 bases: TGTGCCAGCAGCCCAGGGACTAGTTCTCGTGTGTTTTTT. Amino acids: CASSPGTSSRVFF.

This chain uses TRBV4-2 with TRBJ2-7, with TRBD1 as a possible D gene (5 bases). Germline CDR1 LGHNA, CDR2 YNFKEQ. Trimming cost V 3 bases and J 4 bases, with 13 bases left between them. This CDR3 contains 14 residues. The CDR3 protein is CASSQGRGVYEQYF. Here the CDR3 DNA reads TGTGCCAGCAGCCAGGGAAGGGGTGTTTACGAGCAGTACTTC.

The rearrangement links TRBV19 to TRBJ1-5; TRBD1 agrees at 7 bases. V dropped 3 bases and J dropped 4; count of bases not matched to a gene: 6. The germline CDR1 and CDR2 sequences are LNHDA and SQIVND (reference sequence). CDR3 length: 15 amino acids. The DNA of the CDR3 is TGTGCCAGTAGTATTAAGAACAGGGGAAATCAGCCCCAGCATTTT. This encodes CASSIKNRGNQPQHF.

The chain combines TRBV5-8 with TRBJ2-4; 10 positions agree with TRBD2. The germline CDR1 and CDR2 sequences are SGHTS and YDEGEE. The CDR3 length is 18 residues. The trim removed 0 bases at V and 0 bases at J, leaving 6 bases unmatched. The CDR3 reads CASSLGSGGAPAKNIQYF. In DNA form, the CDR3 reads TGTGCCAGCAGCTTGGGCAGCGGGGGGGCCCCAGCCAAAAACATTCAGTACTTC.

The chain couples TRBV9 to TRBJ1-1, with 8 positions matching TRBD1. V lost 0 bases, J lost 6 bases, and 4 bases stayed unmatched. Germline CDR1 SGDLS, CDR2 YYNGEE. This CDR3 is 14 amino acids long. In DNA, the CDR3 is TGTGCCAGCAGCGTAGATAGCAGGGGGCCTGAAGCTTTCTTT. Protein: CASSVDSRGPEAFF.

The chain couples TRBV25-1 to TRBJ2-3; D might be TRBD2 (6 bases). Germline assignment: CDR1 MGHDK and CDR2 SYGVNS. CDR3 length: 15 amino acids. The germline V and J ends were trimmed by 6 bases and 1 base, with 14 bases remaining between them. The CDR3 is CASSPAGSGTDTQYF. DNA for the CDR3: TGTGCCAGCAGCCCCGCGGGGTCTGGCACAGATACGCAGTATTTT. Filled out from reference TRBV25-1 and TRBJ2-3, the complete variable domain reads EADIYQTPRYLVIGTGKKITLECSQTMGHDKMYWYQQDPGMELHLIHYSYGVNSTEKGDLSSESTVSRIRTEHFPLTLESARPSHTSQYLCASSPAGSGTDTQYFGPGTRLTVL.

This clone was observed a few times. The chain recombines TRBV5-1 with TRBJ1-4, with a weak D call TRBD1 (5 bases). The V gene lost 4 bases and the J gene lost 3 bases, with 16 bases spanning the gap. The CDR3 covers 16 residues. Germline CDR1 reads SGHRS; CDR2 reads YFSETQ. This chain's CDR3 is CASSPGLSGANEKLFF. CDR3 DNA: TGCGCCAGCAGCCCGGGACTCTCCGGGGCTAATGAAAAACTGTTTTTT.

The V and J genes are TRBV6-6 and TRBJ2-7; D is undetermined. Trimming took off 2 bases at V and 6 bases at J, with 11 bases between the two ends. The V gene's germline CDR1 is MNHNY and CDR2 SVGAGI (reference sequence). The CDR3 is 13 residues long. This CDR3 is CASSYTVVGEQYF. The CDR3 DNA reads as TGTGCCAGCAGTTACACAGTCGTCGGCGAGCAGTACTTC.